This T cell receptor beta chain was identified in a study of T cells in localized non-small cell lung cancer. Only in-frame clones appear in the TCRdb table, and some are missing; sequencing was by immunoSEQ multiplex PCR. The table has some 35,000 clones, just over 90% seen once. Trimming shortened V by 4 bases and J by 8 bases, and 12 bases separated the two germline ends. The CDR3 has 12 amino acids. Germline V lookup: CDR1 SGHRS, CDR2 YFSETQ. This TCR was recovered from a female donor of 60 years or more with stage I lung adenocarcinoma. The chain combines TRBV5-1 with TRBJ1-2, with no clear D. Here the sequenced sample was peripheral blood, taken before any cancer treatment. In DNA, the CDR3 is TGCGCCAGCAGCGTGGACTCGGGGGGCTACACCTTC. This sequence encodes CASSVDSGGYTF. The full variable domain, with the rest looked up from reference TRBV5-1 and TRBJ1-2, is KAGVTQTPRYLIKTRGQQVTLSCSPISGHRSVSWYQQTPGQGLQFLFEYFSETQRNKGNFPGRFSGRQFSNSRSEMNVSTLELGDSALYLCASSVDSGGYTFGSGTRLTVV.